This T cell receptor beta chain was profiled in a study of blood T cell repertoires in COVID-19. Overall study context: COVID-19 samples from acute and convalescent phases originated in the United States, Italy and Spain. T cells, B-cell-depleted T cells, or PBMCs supplied cDNA or gDNA.

The CDR3 length is 15 residues. Germline V gives CDR1 SGHTA, CDR2 FQGNSA. Trimming stripped 5 bases from V and 0 bases from J, with 11 bases between. Source study methods: Estimates of nucleated cell counts were drawn from the amplification of reference gene primers. Libraries were prepared by immunoSEQ multiplex PCR; TCRdb keeps only in-frame clonotypes and omits some of them. V and J calls plus clone size are reproduced from that table; the DNA served to infer D and trimming. Of around 250,000 clones in the sample, about 90% were seen once. The clonotype comes from a woman aged 60 to 75 with COVID-19, enrolled during active disease. The V gene is TRBV7-2, the J gene TRBJ1-3; D is possibly TRBD1 (5 bases). The sample consisted of peripheral blood. CDR3 coding DNA: TGTGCCAGCAGCCCCCGGACATACTCTGGAAACACCATATATTTT. Amino acid sequence: CASSPRTYSGNTIYF.